The rows below give T cell receptor beta chains drawn from one sample of a study of yellow fever vaccine responses in identical twins. TCRdb ran MiXCR on the RT-PCR reads and lists one entry per CDR3 protein. The sample includes 15,000 to 20,000 distinct CDR3 sequences, 61% of them seen just once. The specimen was T cells from blood (PBMCs), unsorted or a sorted subset (not recorded which), collected before or after yellow fever vaccination (not recorded which). The receptors shown here come from a woman aged 18-30 years who received the yellow fever vaccine. Each CDR3 is given with its conserved first and last residue. A D gene is named only where the DNA matches it firmly. Size values are once, few and many counts, or a class for expanded clones, and some rows have none.

J | D | V | size | CDR3 | DNA
TRBJ2-7 | - | TRBV5-1 | - | CASSLSRGLEQYF | TGCGCCAGCAGCTTGAGCAGAGGGCTCGAGCAGTACTTC
TRBJ1-5 | TRBD1 | TRBV15 | - | CATSRGQSSNQPQHF | TGTGCCACCAGCAGGGGACAGTCGAGCAATCAGCCCCAGCATTTT
TRBJ1-5 | - | TRBV11-1 | - | CASSFKGEGNQPQHF | TGTGCCAGCAGCTTTAAGGGGGAAGGCAATCAGCCCCAGCATTTT
TRBJ1-1 | TRBD1 | TRBV5-1 | - | CASSPDRGRTEAFF | TGCGCCAGCAGCCCGGACAGGGGACGAACTGAAGCTTTCTTT
TRBJ2-6 | - | TRBV4-1 | few | CASSQEGPSGANVLTF | TGCGCCAGCAGCCAAGAGGGGCCCTCTGGGGCCAACGTCCTGACTTTC
TRBJ2-2 | TRBD1 | TRBV6-1 | - | CASSDGQGATGELFF | TGTGCCAGCAGTGACGGACAGGGGGCCACCGGGGAGCTGTTTTTT
TRBJ1-1 | - | TRBV11-1 | - | CASSFLGPEAFF | TGTGCCAGCAGCTTTTTAGGGCCTGAAGCTTTCTTT
TRBJ2-1 | TRBD2 | TRBV19 | - | CASRQRGYNEQFF | TGTGCCAGTAGGCAGCGGGGCTACAATGAGCAGTTCTTC
TRBJ1-1 | - | TRBV18 | once | CASSPPSQKAFF | TGTGCCAGCTCACCACCTTCCCAGAAAGCTTTCTTT
TRBJ2-3 | - | TRBV15 | once | CATSSQVGPTDTQYF | TGTGCCACCAGCAGCCAAGTAGGACCCACAGATACGCAGTATTTT
TRBJ1-1 | - | TRBV13 | - | CASSHKGTEAFF | TGTGCCAGCAGCCACAAGGGAACTGAAGCTTTCTTT
TRBJ2-2 | - | TRBV3-1 | few | CASRLGAGLTGELFF | TGTGCCAGCAGGCTCGGGGCAGGGCTAACCGGGGAGCTGTTTTTT
TRBJ1-1 | - | TRBV7-3 | - | CASSLNLVMNTEAFF | TGTGCCAGCAGCTTAAACCTGGTCATGAACACTGAAGCTTTCTTT
TRBJ2-1 | - | TRBV12-3/TRBV12-4 | - | CASNTGTDHKEQFF | TGTGCCAGCAACACCGGGACTGACCATAAGGAGCAGTTCTTC
TRBJ2-4 | TRBD1 | TRBV6-2/TRBV6-3 | - | CASSSLGQGIAKNIQYF | TGTGCCAGCAGTTCCTTAGGACAGGGAATAGCCAAAAACATTCAGTACTTC
TRBJ2-3 | - | TRBV2 | - | CASSVGQMTDTQYF | TGTGCCAGCAGTGTAGGTCAAATGACAGATACGCAGTATTTT
TRBJ2-2 | TRBD1 | TRBV7-6 | - | CASSLEPFHRQGNTGELFF | TGTGCCAGCAGCTTGGAGCCTTTCCACCGACAGGGAAACACCGGGGAGCTGTTTTTT
TRBJ2-6 | - | TRBV5-1 | - | CASRAPRENSGANVLTF | TGCGCCAGCAGGGCACCTCGGGAGAACTCTGGGGCCAACGTCCTGACTTTC
TRBJ1-1 | TRBD1 | TRBV10-1 | few | CASSPTRTGNTEAFF | TGCGCCAGCAGCCCTACTCGGACAGGGAACACTGAAGCTTTCTTT
TRBJ1-3 | - | TRBV12-3/TRBV12-4 | - | CASSLPPDLSGNTIYF | TGTGCCAGCAGTTTACCCCCCGATTTATCTGGAAACACCATATATTTT
TRBJ1-2 | - | TRBV11-1 | - | CASSSVGQGYTF | TGTGCCAGCAGCTCGGTTGGGCAGGGCTACACCTTC
TRBJ2-1 | - | TRBV12-5 | few | CASVRTEVANEQFF | TGTGCTAGTGTACGTACCGAGGTGGCCAATGAGCAGTTCTTC
TRBJ2-3 | TRBD2 | TRBV11-3 | once | CASSRLAGGPYTDTQYF | TGTGCCAGCAGCCGATTAGCGGGGGGGCCGTACACAGATACGCAGTATTTT
TRBJ2-1 | - | TRBV7-6 | - | CASSLDPGRLLNEQFF | TGTGCCAGCAGCTTAGACCCGGGGAGGTTACTCAATGAGCAGTTCTTC
TRBJ2-7 | TRBD2 | TRBV19 | - | CASRPSGKGYEQYF | TGTGCCAGTAGGCCTAGCGGGAAAGGTTACGAGCAGTACTTC
TRBJ2-1 | - | TRBV20-1 | - | CSADGRYNEQFF | TGCAGTGCTGACGGCCGCTACAATGAGCAGTTCTTC
TRBJ1-1 | TRBD1 | TRBV5-1 | - | CASSTQGGNTEAFF | TGCGCCAGCAGCACACAGGGGGGCAACACTGAAGCTTTCTTT
TRBJ1-3 | - | TRBV20-1 | - | CSANRGNTIYF | TGCAGTGCTAACAGGGGAAACACCATATATTTT
TRBJ2-7 | - | TRBV7-6 | - | CASSRRGSYEQYF | TGTGCCAGCAGCCGACGGGGATCCTACGAGCAGTACTTC
TRBJ1-5 | - | TRBV7-8 | - | CASSPLERGGNQPQHF | TGTGCCAGCAGCCCCCTAGAAAGAGGGGGCAATCAGCCCCAGCATTTT
TRBJ2-3 | - | TRBV13 | once | CASSKVETDTQYF | TGTGCCAGCAGCAAGGTTGAGACAGATACGCAGTATTTT